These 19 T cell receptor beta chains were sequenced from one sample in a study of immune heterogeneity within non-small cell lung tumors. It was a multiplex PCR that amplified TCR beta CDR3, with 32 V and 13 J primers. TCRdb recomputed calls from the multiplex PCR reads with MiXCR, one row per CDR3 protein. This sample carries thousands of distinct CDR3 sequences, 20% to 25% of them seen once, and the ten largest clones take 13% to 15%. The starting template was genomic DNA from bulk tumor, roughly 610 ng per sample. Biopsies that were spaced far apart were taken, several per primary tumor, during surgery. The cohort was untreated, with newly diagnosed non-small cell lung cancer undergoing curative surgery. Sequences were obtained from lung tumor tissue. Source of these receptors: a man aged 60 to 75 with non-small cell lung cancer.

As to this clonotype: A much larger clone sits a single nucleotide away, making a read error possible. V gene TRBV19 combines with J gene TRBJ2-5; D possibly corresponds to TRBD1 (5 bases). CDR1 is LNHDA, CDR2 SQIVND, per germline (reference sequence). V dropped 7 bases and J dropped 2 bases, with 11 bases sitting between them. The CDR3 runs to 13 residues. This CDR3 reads CASNRYFQETQYF. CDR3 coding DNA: TGTGCCAGTAACAGGTACTTTCAAGAGACCCAGTACTTC.

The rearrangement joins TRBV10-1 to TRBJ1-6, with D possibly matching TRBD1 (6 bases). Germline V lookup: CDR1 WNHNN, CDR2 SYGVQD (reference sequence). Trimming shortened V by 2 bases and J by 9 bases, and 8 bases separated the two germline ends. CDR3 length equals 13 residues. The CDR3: CASSETGISPLHF. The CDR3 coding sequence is TGCGCCAGCAGTGAGACAGGGATTTCACCCCTCCACTTT.

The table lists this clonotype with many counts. Here the CDR3 DNA reads TGTGCCAGCACCCCCGCGGGGCCCCTAGCCAAAAACATTCAGTACTTC. Translation: CASTPAGPLAKNIQYF. The J gene is TRBJ2-4, the V gene TRBV27, with D perhaps matching TRBD2 (6 bases). Germline assignment: CDR1 MNHEY and CDR2 SMNVEV (reference sequence). V was shortened by 7 bases and J by 0 bases, with 16 bases between the two germline ends. The CDR3 is 16 amino acids.

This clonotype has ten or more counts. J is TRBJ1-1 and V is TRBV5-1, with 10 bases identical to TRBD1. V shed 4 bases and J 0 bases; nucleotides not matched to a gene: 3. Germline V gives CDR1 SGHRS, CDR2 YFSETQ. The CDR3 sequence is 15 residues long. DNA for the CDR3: TGCGCCAGCAGCCAAGGGACAGGGGTGAACACTGAAGCTTTCTTT. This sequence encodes CASSQGTGVNTEAFF.

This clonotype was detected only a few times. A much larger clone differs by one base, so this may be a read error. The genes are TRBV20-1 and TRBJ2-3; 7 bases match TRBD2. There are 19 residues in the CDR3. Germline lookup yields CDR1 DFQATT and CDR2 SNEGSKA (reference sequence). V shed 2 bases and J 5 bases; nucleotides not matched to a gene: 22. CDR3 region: CSARILEGGLGFEKDTQYF. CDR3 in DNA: TGCAGTGCTAGAATCCTAGAGGGAGGGCTGGGTTTCGAGAAAGATACGCAGTATTTT.

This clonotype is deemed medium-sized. The CDR3 DNA reads TGCAGTGCTATCGGGGGTAGGTACGAGCAGTACTTC. This sequence encodes CSAIGGRYEQYF. The rearrangement joins TRBV20-1 to TRBJ2-7; a weak D match, TRBD2 (6 bases). This CDR3 contains 12 residues. Trimming took off 4 bases at V and 4 bases at J, with 11 bases between the two ends. The V gene's germline CDR1 is DFQATT and CDR2 SNEGSKA (reference sequence).

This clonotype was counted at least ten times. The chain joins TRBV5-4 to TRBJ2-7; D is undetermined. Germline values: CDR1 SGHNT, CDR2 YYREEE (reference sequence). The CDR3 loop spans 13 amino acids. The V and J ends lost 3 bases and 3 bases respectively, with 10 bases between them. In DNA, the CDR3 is TGTGCCAGCAGCTCCCCTCAAGGCTACGAGCAGTACTTC. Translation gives CASSSPQGYEQYF.

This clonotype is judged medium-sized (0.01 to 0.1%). CDR3 DNA: TGTGCCAGCAGTTACTGGCATGCAGGGTGGAACTACGAGCAGTACTTC. It is translated as CASSYWHAGWNYEQYF. V usage is TRBV6-5 and J usage is TRBJ2-7; the D gene is possibly TRBD1 (5 bases). From germline, CDR1 is MNHEY and CDR2 SVGAGI. The V gene lost 1 base and the J gene lost 3 bases, with 16 bases spanning the gap. This CDR3 is 16 amino acids long.

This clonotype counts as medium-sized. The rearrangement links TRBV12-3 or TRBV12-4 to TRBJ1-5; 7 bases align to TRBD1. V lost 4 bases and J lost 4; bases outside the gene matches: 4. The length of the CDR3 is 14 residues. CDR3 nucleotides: TGTGCCAGCAGTTACGGGACAGTGAATCAGCCCCAGCATTTT. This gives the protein CASSYGTVNQPQHF.

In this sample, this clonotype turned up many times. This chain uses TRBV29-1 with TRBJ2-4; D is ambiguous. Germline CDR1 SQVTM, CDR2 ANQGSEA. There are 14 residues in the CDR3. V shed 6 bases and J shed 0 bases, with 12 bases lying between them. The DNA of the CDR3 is TGCAGCGTAAGGTTAGCTCTAGCCAAAAACATTCAGTACTTC. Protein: CSVRLALAKNIQYF.

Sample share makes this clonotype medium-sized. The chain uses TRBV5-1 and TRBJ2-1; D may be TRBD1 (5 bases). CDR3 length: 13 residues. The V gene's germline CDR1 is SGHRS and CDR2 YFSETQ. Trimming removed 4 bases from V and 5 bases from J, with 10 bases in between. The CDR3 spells CASSPQGNNEQFF. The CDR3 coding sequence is TGCGCCAGCAGCCCTCAGGGAAACAATGAGCAGTTCTTC.

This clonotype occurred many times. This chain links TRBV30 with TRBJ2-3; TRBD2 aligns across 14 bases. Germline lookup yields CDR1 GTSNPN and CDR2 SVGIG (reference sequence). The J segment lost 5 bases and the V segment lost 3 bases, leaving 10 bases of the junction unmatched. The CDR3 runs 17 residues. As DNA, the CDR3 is TGTGCCTGGAGCCCCATCGCGGGACTAGCGGGAGTAGATACGCAGTATTTT. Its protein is CAWSPIAGLAGVDTQYF.

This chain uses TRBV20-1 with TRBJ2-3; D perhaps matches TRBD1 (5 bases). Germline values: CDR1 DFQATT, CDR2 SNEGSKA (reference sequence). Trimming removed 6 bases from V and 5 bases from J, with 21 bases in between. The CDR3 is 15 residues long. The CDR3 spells CSASRALEDIDTQYF. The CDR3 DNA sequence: TGCAGTGCCTCCCGGGCCCTAGAGGACATAGATACGCAGTATTTT.

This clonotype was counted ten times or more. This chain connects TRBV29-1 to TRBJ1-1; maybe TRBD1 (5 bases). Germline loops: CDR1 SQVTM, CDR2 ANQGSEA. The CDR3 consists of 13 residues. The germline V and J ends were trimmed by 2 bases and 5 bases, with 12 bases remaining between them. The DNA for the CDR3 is TGCAGCGTTGAATGGGACGAGGGAACTGAAGCTTTCTTT. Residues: CSVEWDEGTEAFF.

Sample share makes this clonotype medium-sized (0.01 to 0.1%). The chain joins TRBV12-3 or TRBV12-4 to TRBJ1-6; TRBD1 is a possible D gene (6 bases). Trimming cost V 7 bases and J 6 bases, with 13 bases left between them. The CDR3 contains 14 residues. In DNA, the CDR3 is TGTGCCAGCACCCTGACAGGCACTAATTCACCCCTCCACTTT. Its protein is CASTLTGTNSPLHF.

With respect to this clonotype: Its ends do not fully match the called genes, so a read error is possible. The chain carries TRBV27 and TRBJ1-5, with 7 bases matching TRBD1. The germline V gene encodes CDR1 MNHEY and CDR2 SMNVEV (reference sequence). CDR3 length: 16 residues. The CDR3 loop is CASSLMTGMGPWGEDF. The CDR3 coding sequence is TGTGCCAGCAGTCTAATGACAGGGATGGGGCCATGGGGCGAGGATTTT.

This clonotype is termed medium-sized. The CDR3 spells CASTSNSGQNTGELFF. The CDR3 DNA follows: TGTGCCAGCACATCGAATAGCGGACAGAACACCGGGGAGCTGTTTTTT. This rearrangement joins TRBV6-1 to TRBJ2-2; the D gene is possibly TRBD2 (6 bases). Germline V gene data show CDR1 as MNHNS and CDR2 as SASEGT. This CDR3 is 16 amino acids long. V lost 7 bases and J 1 base, leaving 16 bases between the germline ends.

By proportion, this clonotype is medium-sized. The CDR3 bases are TGCGCCAGCAGAGCAGAGAATCAGCCCCAGCATTTT. Translating gives CASRAENQPQHF. J is TRBJ1-5 and V is TRBV10-1, with D hard to call. Germline loops: CDR1 WNHNN, CDR2 SYGVQD (reference sequence). The CDR3 has 12 residues. V dropped 6 bases and J dropped 4 bases, with 7 bases sitting between them.

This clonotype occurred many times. CDR3 loop: CASSSQGLRGEAFF. The CDR3, as DNA: TGTGCCAGCAGCTCACAGGGACTTCGGGGTGAAGCTTTCTTT. V gene TRBV7-2 combines with J gene TRBJ1-1; weak D call: TRBD1 (6 bases). The CDR3 totals 14 residues. Deletions cut 4 bases from V and 7 bases from J, with 16 bases between. The germline gives CDR1 SGHTA, CDR2 FQGNSA.